This is a list of T cell receptor beta chains from one sample in a study of blood T cell repertoires in COVID-19. Here immunoSEQ multiplex PCR was the method, and the copy in TCRdb shows in-frame clones only, minus some. The sample consists of about 210,000 clones, approximately 89% of them appearing once. The sample comprised PBMCs or T cells enriched from blood (not recorded which). These receptors all stem from a middle-aged woman with acute COVID-19. The CDR3 runs from the conserved cysteine through the conserved F or W. Fields, in order: V gene, clone size, D gene, J gene, CDR3 protein, CDR3 DNA. A D gene is named only where the DNA matches it firmly. Expanded clones get a size class; other rows say once, few or many, or leave the size out.

v_call: TRBV30
clone_size: -
d_call: TRBD1
j_call: TRBJ2-3
cdr3_aa: CAWSTGQGSTDTQYF
cdr3_nt: TGTGCCTGGAGTACCGGACAGGGGAGCACAGATACGCAGTATTTT

v_call: TRBV27
clone_size: few
d_call: -
j_call: TRBJ1-5
cdr3_aa: CASSLYAGGPNSNQPQHF
cdr3_nt: TGTGCCAGCAGTTTATATGCTGGAGGCCCGAATAGCAATCAGCCCCAGCATTTT

v_call: TRBV30
clone_size: -
d_call: -
j_call: TRBJ1-2
cdr3_aa: CARTEGYGYTF
cdr3_nt: TGTGCTCGGACAGAGGGCTATGGCTACACCTTC

v_call: TRBV7-8
clone_size: -
d_call: -
j_call: TRBJ1-5
cdr3_aa: CASSLARGSLQPQHF
cdr3_nt: TGTGCCAGCAGCTTAGCTCGGGGTTCGCTTCAGCCCCAGCATTTT

v_call: TRBV10-2
clone_size: -
d_call: TRBD2
j_call: TRBJ2-1
cdr3_aa: CASTLAGEGYNEQFF
cdr3_nt: TGCGCCAGCACCCTAGCGGGAGAGGGGTACAATGAGCAGTTCTTC

v_call: TRBV7-8
clone_size: few
d_call: -
j_call: TRBJ1-1
cdr3_aa: CASSLERVVTEAFF
cdr3_nt: TGTGCCAGCAGCTTAGAGAGGGTGGTCACTGAAGCTTTCTTT

v_call: TRBV6-5
clone_size: -
d_call: -
j_call: TRBJ1-6
cdr3_aa: CASRTGSSPLHF
cdr3_nt: TGTGCCAGCAGAACAGGGAGTTCACCCCTCCACTTT

v_call: TRBV5-8
clone_size: -
d_call: TRBD2
j_call: TRBJ2-5
cdr3_aa: CASSSTGLVGETQYF
cdr3_nt: TGTGCCAGCAGCTCAACGGGACTAGTGGGAGAGACCCAGTACTTC

v_call: TRBV18
clone_size: -
d_call: TRBD1
j_call: TRBJ1-4
cdr3_aa: CASSPGQRNEKLFF
cdr3_nt: TGTGCCAGCTCACCGGGACAGCGTAATGAAAAACTGTTTTTT

v_call: TRBV2
clone_size: -
d_call: -
j_call: TRBJ2-7
cdr3_aa: CASSEYRQAHEQYF
cdr3_nt: TGTGCCAGCAGTGAATATCGACAGGCCCACGAGCAGTACTTC

v_call: TRBV7-2
clone_size: -
d_call: -
j_call: TRBJ2-5
cdr3_aa: CASSQGGGDQETQYF
cdr3_nt: TGTGCCAGCAGCCAGGGAGGGGGGGACCAAGAGACCCAGTACTTC

v_call: TRBV30
clone_size: -
d_call: -
j_call: TRBJ1-1
cdr3_aa: CAWSAVNRGNTEAFF
cdr3_nt: TGTGCCTGGAGCGCAGTAAACCGGGGGAACACTGAAGCTTTCTTT

v_call: TRBV6-2/TRBV6-3
clone_size: -
d_call: -
j_call: TRBJ2-2
cdr3_aa: CASSYSGGLANTGELFF
cdr3_nt: TGTGCCAGCAGTTACTCCGGCGGGCTAGCGAACACCGGGGAGCTGTTTTTT

v_call: TRBV10-3
clone_size: -
d_call: -
j_call: TRBJ2-7
cdr3_aa: CAIRTGAYEQYF
cdr3_nt: TGTGCCATCAGGACCGGGGCCTACGAGCAGTACTTC

v_call: TRBV6-5
clone_size: once
d_call: TRBD1
j_call: TRBJ2-7
cdr3_aa: CASRQRTGVSYEQYF
cdr3_nt: TGTGCCAGCAGACAAAGAACAGGGGTCTCCTACGAGCAGTACTTC

v_call: TRBV2
clone_size: -
d_call: TRBD1
j_call: TRBJ1-5
cdr3_aa: CASSDTGVQPQHF
cdr3_nt: TGTGCCAGCAGTGATACAGGGGTTCAGCCCCAGCATTTT

v_call: TRBV9
clone_size: -
d_call: -
j_call: TRBJ1-1
cdr3_aa: CASSVAVNTEAFF
cdr3_nt: TGTGCCAGCAGCGTAGCGGTGAACACTGAAGCTTTCTTT

v_call: TRBV11-3
clone_size: -
d_call: -
j_call: TRBJ1-1
cdr3_aa: CASSFNGQGTTEAFF
cdr3_nt: TGTGCCAGCAGCTTTAATGGCCAGGGGACCACTGAAGCTTTCTTT

v_call: TRBV9
clone_size: -
d_call: -
j_call: TRBJ2-2
cdr3_aa: CASSVGSDINTGELFF
cdr3_nt: TGTGCCAGCAGCGTAGGATCGGACATTAACACCGGGGAGCTGTTTTTT